This T cell receptor beta chain was profiled in a study of T cells in narcolepsy. TCRdb keeps only in-frame clones here, not all; method: immunoSEQ multiplex PCR. The repertoire consists of roughly 35,000 clones, with approximately 84% occurring once and the leading ten covering 1% to 1.2%. On this clone: What it binds is not known.

Germline CDR1 and CDR2: DFQATT and SNEGSKA (reference sequence). The CDR3 is 10 amino acids. V lost 4 bases and J lost 8, with 6 bases in between. Study conclusions and caveats: Autoreactive HCRT-specific and TRIB2-specific clonotypes were marked in same-patient CSF-versus-blood CD4+ comparisons. Blood of same and different patients, but not healthy controls, reportedly held recurring autoreactive clonotypes. In some patient and control memory CD4+ samples, autoreactive clones were absent.

V and J are TRBV20-1 and TRBJ2-1; D is uncertain. The sequenced sample consisted of memory (CD45RA-) CD4+ T cells from blood. This TCR was sampled from a human donor in good health. The CDR3 protein is CSANGHEQFF. The CDR3 region has the DNA TGCAGTGCTAACGGGCATGAGCAGTTCTTC.